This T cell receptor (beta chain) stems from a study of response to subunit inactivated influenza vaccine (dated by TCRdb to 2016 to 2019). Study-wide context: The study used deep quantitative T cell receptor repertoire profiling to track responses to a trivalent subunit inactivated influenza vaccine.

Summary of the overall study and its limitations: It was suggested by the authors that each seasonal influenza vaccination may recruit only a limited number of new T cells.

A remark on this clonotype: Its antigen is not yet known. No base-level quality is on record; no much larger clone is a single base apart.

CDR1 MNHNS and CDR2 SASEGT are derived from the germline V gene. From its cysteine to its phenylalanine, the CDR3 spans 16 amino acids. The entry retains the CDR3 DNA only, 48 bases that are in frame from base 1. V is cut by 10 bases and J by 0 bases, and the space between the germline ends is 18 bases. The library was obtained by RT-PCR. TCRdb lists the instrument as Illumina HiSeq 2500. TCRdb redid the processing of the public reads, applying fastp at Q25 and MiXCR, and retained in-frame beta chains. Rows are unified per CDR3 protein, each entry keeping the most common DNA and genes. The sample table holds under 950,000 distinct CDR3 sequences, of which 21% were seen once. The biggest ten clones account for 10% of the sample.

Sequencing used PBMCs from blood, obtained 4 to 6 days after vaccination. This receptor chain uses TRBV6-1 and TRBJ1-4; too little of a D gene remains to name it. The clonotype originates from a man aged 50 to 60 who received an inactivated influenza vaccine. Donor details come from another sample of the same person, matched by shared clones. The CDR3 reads CATRETWSTTNEKLFF. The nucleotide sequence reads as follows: TGTGCCACCCGGGAGACGTGGTCCACAACTAATGAAAAACTGTTTTTT.